Reported below is one TCR beta chain. Researchers barred patients who had uncontrolled infection, other autoimmune disease, pregnancy or lactation. PBMCs stemmed from around 10 ml fresh peripheral blood. Germline V gene data show CDR1 as KGHSH and CDR2 as LQKENI. V shed 1 base and J shed 7 bases, with 14 bases lying between them. This CDR3 spans 15 amino acids. TCR beta CDR3 sequences were amplified from RNA transcripts. HTBI primers were used for first-round RT-PCR of the TCR CDR3. TCRdb itself ran the multiplex PCR reads through MiXCR, one entry per CDR3 protein. The sample has hundreds of thousands of distinct CDR3 sequences, approximately 23% seen once. The entry originates in a study of T cells in Graves' hyperthyroidism and ophthalmopathy. Turning to the study itself: Peripheral blood specimens were obtained at initial diagnosis, prior to any treatment.

The V call is TRBV18, the J call TRBJ1-5; D is unclear. The TCR sequence derives from a young man with Graves' ophthalmopathy. Sequenced: blood. The CDR3, as DNA: TGTGCCAGCTCACCACTCCCGGACCGAGGACAGCCCCAGCATTTT. Translation gives CASSPLPDRGQPQHF. Looking up the rest from reference TRBV18 and TRBJ1-5 gives the full variable domain: NAGVMQNPRHLVRRRGQEARLRCSPMKGHSHVYWYRQLPEEGLKFMVYLQKENIIDESGMPKERFSAEFPKEGPSILRIQQVVRGDSAAYFCASSPLPDRGQPQHFGDGTRLSIL.